Following are 17 T cell receptor beta chains from one sample sequenced in a study of T cell repertoires in cytomegalovirus infection. TCRdb reprocessed the reads with MiXCR, giving one entry per CDR3 protein. The sample holds around 340,000 distinct CDR3 sequences, roughly 29% seen once. These receptors have no known antigen. Sequencing was performed on cultured PBMCs, taken from culture after CMV antigen stimulation. These receptor sequences come from a human donor in good health (CMV status not recorded). Some clones in this sample may be carry-over from other donors' samples.

This clonotype has ten or more counts. V is TRBV7-9 and J is TRBJ1-1; 7 positions match TRBD1. This CDR3 region has 15 residues. Germline CDR1 is SEHNR and CDR2 is FQNEAQ (reference sequence). Unmatched junction bases numbered 7, after V lost 5 bases and J lost 1 base. The CDR3 DNA reads as TGTGCCAGCAGCCTCGGAGGGACAGAGAACACTGAAGCTTTCTTT. Translating gives CASSLGGTENTEAFF.

This chain uses TRBV7-8 with TRBJ2-1; maybe TRBD2 (7 bases). V was pared by 7 bases and J by 10 bases, with 11 bases between. From germline, CDR1 is SGHVS and CDR2 FQNEAQ. This CDR3 region has 11 residues. The CDR3 here is CASIRGAEQFF. The CDR3 DNA follows: TGTGCCAGCATCCGGGGGGCAGAGCAGTTCTTC.

This clonotype has a count of ten or more. The CDR3 loop reads CASSLGATYNEQFF. Here the CDR3 DNA reads TGCGCCAGCAGCTTGGGTGCGACCTACAATGAGCAGTTCTTC. The V and J genes are TRBV5-1 and TRBJ2-1; no reliable D call. Germline V gives CDR1 SGHRS, CDR2 YFSETQ. V lost 0 bases and J 2 bases, leaving 6 bases between the germline ends. The CDR3 has 14 residues.

This clonotype was found many times. This chain connects TRBV9 to TRBJ1-5; D gene ambiguous. Trimming cost V 0 bases and J 6 bases, with 10 bases left between them. From germline, CDR1 is SGDLS and CDR2 YYNGEE. The CDR3 runs to 14 residues. CDR3 coding DNA: TGTGCCAGCAGCGTAGACGGTGCGGGTCAGCCCCAGCATTTT. The encoded protein is CASSVDGAGQPQHF.

The chain couples TRBV28 to TRBJ2-3, with a tentative D call TRBD2 (5 bases). The length of the CDR3 is 14 residues. The V end lost 5 bases, the J end lost 2 bases, and 11 bases lay between the germline ends. Germline loops: CDR1 MDHEN, CDR2 SYDVKM. CDR3 sequence reads: CASSGRLYTDTQYF. DNA of the CDR3: TGTGCCAGCAGTGGGCGACTATACACAGATACGCAGTATTTT.

J is TRBJ2-7 and V is TRBV28, with D possibly TRBD2 on 5 matching bases. Trimming shortened V by 3 bases and J by 6 bases, and 15 bases separated the two germline ends. The V gene's germline CDR1 is MDHEN and CDR2 SYDVKM. The CDR3 sequence is 14 residues long. This CDR3 reads CASSFRGAGGEQYF. The CDR3 region has the DNA TGTGCCAGCAGTTTTCGGGGTGCTGGCGGCGAGCAGTACTTC.

V is TRBV6-4 and J is TRBJ1-6, with 7 bases lining up with TRBD1. The germline V gene has CDR1 MRHNA and CDR2 SNTAGT. Trimming cost V 6 bases and J 9 bases; bases outside gene matches: 5. This CDR3 spans 13 amino acids. CDR3 sequence: CASSRDSLSPLHF. CDR3 sequence (DNA): TGTGCCAGCAGCCGGGACAGTCTTTCACCCCTCCACTTT.

The chain carries TRBV20-1 and TRBJ2-2; TRBD2 agrees at 11 bases. Germline V gives CDR1 DFQATT, CDR2 SNEGSKA (reference sequence). Trimming removed 6 bases from V and 5 bases from J; junction bases left unmatched: 8. The CDR3 spans 15 residues. Here the CDR3 reads CSAPVAGGRTGELFF. In DNA form, the CDR3 reads TGCAGTGCACCCGTAGCGGGAGGGAGGACCGGGGAGCTGTTTTTT.

This clonotype has more than one count but fewer than ten. CDR3 in DNA: TGTGCCAGCAGCTTAGCTTATTTCGGCTATGGCTACACCTTC. Translated, it gives CASSLAYFGYGYTF. V usage is TRBV7-8 and J usage is TRBJ1-2; D not resolved. This CDR3 spans 14 amino acids. The germline gives CDR1 SGHVS, CDR2 FQNEAQ. V gave up 0 bases and J gave up 4 bases, with 9 bases separating them.

With respect to this clonotype: At one boundary the junction diverges from the germline segment, which might be a read error. The chain combines TRBV5-4 with TRBJ1-6; possibly TRBD1 for D (5 bases). The germline V gene encodes CDR1 SGHNT and CDR2 YYREEE (reference sequence). This CDR3 comprises 15 residues. The CDR3 nucleotides read TGTGCCAGCAGCCGTGGGGGGGATCCTAATTCACCCCACCACTTT. This codes for CASSRGGDPNSPHHF.

This clonotype has a handful of counts. The gene calls are TRBV5-1 and TRBJ2-1; 9 bases line up with TRBD2. The CDR3 sequence is 17 residues long. CDR1 and CDR2 from the germline V gene are SGHRS and YFSETQ. The ends lost 4 bases at V and 4 bases at J; junction bases unmatched: 12. For the CDR3, the DNA is TGCGCCAGCAGCCCCGCAGGTAGCGGGAGAGGGTACAATGAGCAGTTCTTC. Protein sequence: CASSPAGSGRGYNEQFF.

J is TRBJ2-3 and V is TRBV10-3, with 8 bases lining up with TRBD1. The CDR3 sequence is 15 residues long. The ends lost 3 bases at V and 4 bases at J; junction bases unmatched: 6. The germline gives CDR1 ENHRY, CDR2 SYGVKD. As DNA, the CDR3 is TGTGCCATCAGTGAACGGACAGGGTCGGCAGATACGCAGTATTTT. It translates to CAISERTGSADTQYF.

The V and J genes are TRBV6-2 or TRBV6-3 and TRBJ2-3; 9 nucleotides align to TRBD2. V was clipped by 4 bases and J by 8 bases; unmatched bases: 10. The CDR3 covers 15 residues. Looked up from germline, CDR1 is MNHEY and CDR2 is SVGEGT. CDR3 coding DNA: TGTGCCAGCAGTTCTCTGCGACTAGCGGAGATTACGCAGTATTTT. This translates into CASSSLRLAEITQYF.

The chain employs TRBV10-3 and TRBJ2-1; D is perhaps TRBD2 (6 bases). CDR1 and CDR2 (germline): ENHRY, SYGVKD. Deletions cut 3 bases from V and 0 bases from J, with 18 bases between. CDR3 length: 18 residues. Here the CDR3 reads CAISDGGLRGPSYNEQFF. CDR3 bases: TGTGCCATCAGTGATGGGGGACTGAGAGGCCCCTCCTACAATGAGCAGTTCTTC.

This clonotype was seen at least ten times. V is TRBV7-2 and J is TRBJ2-7; 9 nucleotides line up with TRBD2. CDR1 SGHTA and CDR2 FQGNSA come from the germline V gene. This CDR3 is 16 amino acids long. J gave up 1 base and V 0 bases, and 4 bases lay outside the gene matches. In DNA, the CDR3 is TGTGCCAGCAGCTTAGCACTAGCGGGTCCTTCCTACGAGCAGTACTTC. Its translation is CASSLALAGPSYEQYF.

The gene calls are TRBV11-2 and TRBJ2-1; TRBD1 aligns across 9 bases. This CDR3 has 15 amino acids. V lost 4 bases to trimming and J lost 7 bases; unmatched junction nucleotides: 8. Germline values: CDR1 SGHAT, CDR2 FQNNGV. The CDR3 DNA is TGTGCCAGCAGCTCGCGGACAGGGGTTGGAAATGAGCAGTTCTTC. It codes for CASSSRTGVGNEQFF.

This chain joins TRBV9 and TRBJ1-1, with 7 nucleotides matching TRBD1. The V and J ends lost 0 bases and 14 bases, in that order; junction bases with no gene match: 16. Germline V lookup: CDR1 SGDLS, CDR2 YYNGEE. The CDR3 spans 15 residues. The CDR3: CASSVGGVEGAAAFF. CDR3 coding DNA: TGTGCCAGCAGCGTAGGCGGCGTGGAGGGGGCAGCCGCCTTCTTT.